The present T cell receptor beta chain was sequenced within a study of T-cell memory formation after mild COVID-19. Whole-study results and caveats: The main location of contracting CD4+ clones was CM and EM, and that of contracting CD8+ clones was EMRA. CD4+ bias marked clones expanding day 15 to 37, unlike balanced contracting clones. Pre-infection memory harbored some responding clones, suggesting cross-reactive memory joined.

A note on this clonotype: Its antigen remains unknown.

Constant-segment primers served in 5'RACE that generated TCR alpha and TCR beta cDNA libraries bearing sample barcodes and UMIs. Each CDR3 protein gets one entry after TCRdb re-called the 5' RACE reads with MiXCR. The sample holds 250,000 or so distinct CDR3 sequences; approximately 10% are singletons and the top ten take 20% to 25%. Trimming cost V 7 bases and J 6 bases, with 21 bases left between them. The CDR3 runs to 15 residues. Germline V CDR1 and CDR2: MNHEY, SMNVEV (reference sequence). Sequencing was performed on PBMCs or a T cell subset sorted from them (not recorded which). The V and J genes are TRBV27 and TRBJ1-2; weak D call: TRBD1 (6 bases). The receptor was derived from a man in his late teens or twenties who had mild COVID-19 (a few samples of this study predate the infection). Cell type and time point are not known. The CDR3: CASTPVGRGDHGYTF. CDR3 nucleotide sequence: TGTGCCAGCACCCCGGTGGGCAGGGGTGATCATGGCTACACCTTC.